This TCR beta chain was captured by sequencing in a study of T cells after yellow fever vaccination. Broader study findings: The secondary T-cell response peaked on day 5, not day 15, but was weaker. A limited proportion of clonotypes was detected within both the CD4 and CD8 compartments.

Trimming took 0 bases from V and 7 from J; bases not matched to a gene: 6. The CDR3 runs to 15 residues. With regard to this clonotype: Its antigen remains unknown.

The 5'RACE template-switching step produced TCR cDNA and added a universal primer site and UMIs. TCRdb recomputed calls from the 5' RACE reads with MiXCR, one row per CDR3 protein. The table shows nearly 70,000 distinct CDR3 sequences, with just over 6.5% occurring only once. The source is a man between 18 and 35 years old who received the YFV17D yellow fever vaccine. This chain connects TRBV12-3 or TRBV12-4 to TRBJ2-1; 7 nucleotides line up with TRBD2. Sequencing was performed on CD8+ T cells sorted from PBMCs, taken roughly 46 days after the first yellow fever vaccination. The chain's CDR3 is CASSLAPGLFNEQFF. CDR3 coding DNA: TGTGCCAGCAGTTTAGCGCCGGGACTATTTAATGAGCAGTTCTTC.